Shown below are 20 T cell receptor beta chains from a single sample sequenced in a study of OX40 agonist ivuxolimab in advanced cancers. The data were produced by immunoSEQ multiplex PCR, yet TCRdb's version contains in-frame clones alone and is incomplete. The sample shows 65,000 to 90,000 clones, 65% to 90% of them seen only once. The sequencing here drew on CD4+ or CD8+ T cells sorted from blood, taken in a trial of the OX40 agonist ivuxolimab. These TCRs come from an adult with an advanced solid tumor such as melanoma, head and neck, liver or kidney cancer.

This chain's CDR3 is CASSPTPAGQGPPVANVLTF. Written as DNA, the CDR3 is TGTGCCAGCTCACCAACCCCCGCGGGACAGGGACCCCCAGTGGCCAACGTCCTGACTTTC. The gene calls are TRBV18 and TRBJ2-6; TRBD1 matches 9 bases. Germline V CDR1 and CDR2: KGHSH, LQKENI. V shed 2 bases, J shed 6 bases, and the junction held 17 bases outside the gene matches. CDR3 length equals 20 residues.

The gene calls are TRBV14 and TRBJ2-2; 11 bases are shared with TRBD1. CDR3 size: 15 residues. Germline loops: CDR1 SGHDN, CDR2 FVKESK. V dropped 3 bases and J dropped 4; count of bases not matched to a gene: 1. DNA of the CDR3: TGTGCCAGCAGCCAGGGACAGGGGGGCACCGGGGAGCTGTTTTTT. Protein product: CASSQGQGGTGELFF.

The chain recombines TRBV7-9 with TRBJ1-5; no clear D gene. With 1 base removed from V and 0 bases from J, the gap between germline ends came to 7 bases. Germline assignment: CDR1 SEHNR and CDR2 FQNEAQ (reference sequence). The CDR3 spans 15 residues. Written as DNA, the CDR3 is TGTGCCAGCAGCTTAGGGGGAATTAGCAATCAGCCCCAGCATTTT. Translated: CASSLGGISNQPQHF.

This chain joins TRBV11-2 and TRBJ1-6, with a tentative D call TRBD1 (6 bases). In germline, CDR1 is SGHAT, CDR2 FQNNGV. The CDR3 covers 15 residues. Trimming took off 2 bases at V and 7 bases at J, with 12 bases between the two ends. DNA for the CDR3: TGTGCCAGCAGCTTAAACAGGGTGGCAAATTCACCCCTCCACTTT. It specifies CASSLNRVANSPLHF.

The V and J genes are TRBV5-4 and TRBJ2-2, with 7 bases aligning to TRBD1. Looked up from germline, CDR1 is SGHNT and CDR2 is YYREEE (reference sequence). Trimming cost V 5 bases and J 4 bases; bases outside gene matches: 5. CDR3 length: 14 amino acids. The CDR3 here is CASRLNRGTGELFF. The CDR3 nucleotides read TGTGCCAGCAGGCTAAACAGGGGCACCGGGGAGCTGTTTTTT.

The V and J genes are TRBV2 and TRBJ2-1; 7 nucleotides agree with TRBD2. This CDR3 is built from 12 residues. Germline-derived CDR1 and CDR2 are SNHLY and FYNNEI. With 6 bases clipped from V and 8 bases from J, the junction kept 4 bases outside the gene matches. The CDR3 region has the DNA TGTGCCAGCAGGTGGGGGGGGGATGAGCAGTTCTTC. Translating gives CASRWGGDEQFF.

V is TRBV5-1 and J is TRBJ2-1; 15 bases are shared with TRBD2. From germline, CDR1 is SGHRS and CDR2 YFSETQ. The CDR3 is made up of 15 amino acids. Unmatched junction bases numbered 3, after V lost 3 bases and J lost 8 bases. This CDR3 reads CASSYGTSGGYEQFF. CDR3 DNA sequence: TGCGCCAGCAGCTACGGGACTAGCGGGGGGTATGAGCAGTTCTTC.

The chain uses TRBV2 and TRBJ1-5, with 8 bases identical to TRBD1. There are 14 residues in the CDR3. Germline loops: CDR1 SNHLY, CDR2 FYNNEI. The V segment lost 6 bases and the J segment 5 bases; nucleotides outside the gene matches: 6. CDR3 coding DNA: TGTGCCAGCAGCAACGACAGGGGTCATCAGCCCCAGCATTTT. Protein product: CASSNDRGHQPQHF.

This chain links TRBV7-2 with TRBJ1-2; D unclear. The length of the CDR3 is 14 residues. The germline V and J ends were trimmed by 6 bases and 4 bases, with 15 bases remaining between them. Germline CDR1 SGHTA, CDR2 FQGNSA. The CDR3 DNA reads as TGTGCCAGCAGACCCGGTGGGGATCCCTATGGCTACACCTTC. It yields the protein CASRPGGDPYGYTF.

For this clone: At one of its ends the junction is not consistent with the germline gene, which may arise from a read error. The chain uses TRBV7-8 and TRBJ2-4, with 9 bases matching TRBD1. In germline, CDR1 is SGHVS, CDR2 FQNEAQ. This CDR3 contains 17 residues. The CDR3: CAGSLSRPGQGGDIQYF. For the CDR3, the DNA is TGTGCCGGCAGCTTATCCCGACCGGGACAGGGAGGGGACATTCAGTACTTC.

The CDR3 DNA is TGTGCCAGCTCACCGAGTGAGGCGGGGTCGAACACCGGGGAGCTGTTTTTT. Translating gives CASSPSEAGSNTGELFF. The V call is TRBV18, the J call TRBJ2-2; TRBD2 is a possible D gene (6 bases). V was clipped by 3 bases and J by 0 bases, with 14 bases between them. Germline CDR1 and CDR2: KGHSH and LQKENI. The CDR3 covers 17 residues.

This clone was seen just once. This rearrangement joins TRBV28 to TRBJ2-7; D possibly uses TRBD1 or TRBD2 (5 bases each). V dropped 11 bases and J dropped 0 bases, with 11 bases sitting between them. Germline CDR1 reads MDHEN; CDR2 reads SYDVKM. The CDR3 has 12 amino acids. CDR3 sequence reads: CAWGGGSYEQYF. The CDR3 DNA is TGTGCCTGGGGTGGGGGCTCCTACGAGCAGTACTTC. Complete variable domain (other parts from reference TRBV28 and TRBJ2-7): DVKVTQSSRYLVKRTGEKVFLECVQDMDHENMFWYRQDPGLGLRLIYFSYDVKMKEKGDIPEGYSVSREKKERFSLILESASTNQTSMYLCAWGGGSYEQYFGPGTRLTVT.

V is TRBV30 and J is TRBJ2-5; D unclear. With 1 base removed from V and 4 bases from J, the gap between germline ends came to 16 bases. This CDR3 comprises 15 residues. Germline V CDR1 and CDR2: GTSNPN, SVGIG (reference sequence). In DNA, the CDR3 is TGTGCCTGGAGTGCAGGTGGGGTCGGTTTAGAGACCCAGTACTTC. Encoded protein: CAWSAGGVGLETQYF.

The chain has TRBV11-1 and TRBJ1-3; maybe TRBD1 (5 bases). Trimming removed 4 bases from V and 0 bases from J, with 7 bases in between. The CDR3 has 14 amino acids. Germline CDR1 SGHAT, CDR2 FQDESV (reference sequence). The DNA for the CDR3 is TGTGCCAGCAGCTACAGGTTCTCTGGAAACACCATATATTTT. It yields the protein CASSYRFSGNTIYF. Supplemented by reference TRBV11-1 and TRBJ1-3, the full variable domain reads EAEVAQSPRYKITEKSQAVAFWCDPISGHATLYWYRQILGQGPELLVQFQDESVVDDSQLPKDRFSAERLKGVDSTLKIQPAELGDSAMYLCASSYRFSGNTIYFGEGSWLTVV.

On this clone: An end of the junction does not agree with germline; a read error may underlie this. The CDR3 is CGYGTDTQYF. The DNA of the CDR3 is TGTGGTTACGGGACAGATACGCAGTATTTT. This rearrangement joins TRBV20-1 to TRBJ2-3; D not resolved. CDR3 length equals 10 residues. Germline lookup yields CDR1 DFQATT and CDR2 SNEGSKA (reference sequence).

The gene calls are TRBV5-3 and TRBJ2-2; D ambiguous. TRBV5-3 is recorded as an ORF, its role being uncertain. This CDR3 has 14 amino acids. V gave up 4 bases and J gave up 4 bases, with 11 bases separating them. CDR3 in amino acids: CARSHQAVTGELFF. The CDR3 DNA reads as TGTGCCAGAAGCCACCAGGCGGTCACCGGGGAGCTGTTTTTT.

The table lists this clone with a count of one. This chain uses TRBV9 with TRBJ2-2; TRBD2 agrees at 10 bases. The CDR3 runs 15 residues. Germline V gene data show CDR1 as SGDLS and CDR2 as YYNGEE. Trimming took 3 bases from V and 6 from J; bases not matched to a gene: 5. The chain's CDR3 is CASSGSGRAAGELFF. CDR3 nucleotide sequence: TGTGCCAGCAGCGGAAGCGGGAGGGCCGCCGGGGAGCTGTTTTTT. The variable domain in full, completed from reference TRBV9 and TRBJ2-2, reads DSGVTQTPKHLITATGQRVTLRCSPRSGDLSVYWYQQSLDQGLQFLIQYYNGEERAKGNILERFSAQQFPDLHSELNLSSLELGDSALYFCASSGSGRAAGELFFGEGSRLTVL.

The rearrangement links TRBV5-4 to TRBJ1-1, with 10 nucleotides matching TRBD1. This CDR3 has 15 residues. The V and J ends lost 0 bases and 10 bases, in that order; junction bases with no gene match: 9. CDR1 SGHNT and CDR2 YYREEE come from the germline V gene (reference sequence). In DNA, the CDR3 is TGTGCCAGCAGCTTGGCCGGGACAGGGGTTGGTGGAGCTTTCTTT. Its translation is CASSLAGTGVGGAFF.

This chain joins TRBV30 and TRBJ1-2; 7 bases are a match to TRBD1. This CDR3 region has 16 residues. J lost 4 bases, V lost 2 bases, and 13 bases had no gene match. Germline loops: CDR1 GTSNPN, CDR2 SVGIG (reference sequence). This chain's CDR3 is CAWSNEGAGGSYGYTF. In DNA, the CDR3 is TGTGCCTGGAGTAATGAGGGGGCCGGGGGGTCCTATGGCTACACCTTC.

V gene TRBV5-1 combines with J gene TRBJ1-3; D is perhaps TRBD1 (5 bases). The CDR3 contains 14 residues. The V and J ends lost 4 bases and 9 bases respectively, with 17 bases between them. The V gene's germline CDR1 is SGHRS and CDR2 YFSETQ. The CDR3 loop is CASSLGLTGGTIYF. CDR3 DNA sequence: TGCGCCAGCAGCCTGGGACTAACCGGAGGCACCATATATTTT.